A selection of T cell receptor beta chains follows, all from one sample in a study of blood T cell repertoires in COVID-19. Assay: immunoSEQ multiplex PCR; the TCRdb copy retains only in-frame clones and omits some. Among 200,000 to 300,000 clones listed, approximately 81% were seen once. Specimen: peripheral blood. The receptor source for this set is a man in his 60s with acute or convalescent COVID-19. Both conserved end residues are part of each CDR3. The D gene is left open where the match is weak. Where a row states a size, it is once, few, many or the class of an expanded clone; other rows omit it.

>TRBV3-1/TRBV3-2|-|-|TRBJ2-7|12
CASSMGGYEQYF
TGTGCCAGCAGCATGGGGGGTTACGAGCAGTACTTC
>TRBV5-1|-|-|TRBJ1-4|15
CASSLGRGGYEKLFF
TGCGCCAGCAGCTTGGGCAGGGGAGGGTATGAAAAACTGTTTTTT
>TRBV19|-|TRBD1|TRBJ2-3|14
CASIRQGPVGAQYF
TGTGCCAGTATTCGACAGGGACCTGTGGGCGCGCAGTATTTT
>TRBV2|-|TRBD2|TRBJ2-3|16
CASPKRGGSEGDTQYF
TGTGCCAGTCCCAAGCGGGGGGGCTCGGAAGGAGATACGCAGTATTTT
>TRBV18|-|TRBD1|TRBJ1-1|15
CASSPSGTGRTEAFF
TGTGCCAGCTCACCATCCGGGACAGGGAGGACTGAAGCTTTCTTT
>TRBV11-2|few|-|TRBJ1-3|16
CASSLVYGISGNTIYF
TGTGCCAGCAGCTTAGTCTACGGGATCTCTGGAAACACCATATATTTT
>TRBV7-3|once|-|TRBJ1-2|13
CASSLAGLYGYTF
TGTGCCAGCAGCTTAGCAGGACTCTATGGCTACACCTTC
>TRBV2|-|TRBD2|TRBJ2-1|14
CASITTSVGNEQFF
TGTGCCAGCATCACGACTAGCGTGGGTAATGAGCAGTTCTTC
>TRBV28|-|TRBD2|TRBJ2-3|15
CASSLGLAATDTQYF
TGTGCCAGCAGCCTCGGACTAGCGGCAACAGATACGCAGTATTTT
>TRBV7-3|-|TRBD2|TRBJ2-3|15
CASSSGLAGIDTQYF
TGTGCCAGCAGCTCGGGACTAGCGGGTATAGATACGCAGTATTTT
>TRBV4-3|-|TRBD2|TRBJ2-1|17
CASSQVVSGSSYNEQFF
TGCGCCAGCAGCCAAGTCGTTAGCGGGAGCTCCTACAATGAGCAGTTCTTC
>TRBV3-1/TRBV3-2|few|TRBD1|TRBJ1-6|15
CASSQGARGISPLHF
TGTGCCAGCAGCCAAGGGGCCAGGGGGATTTCACCCCTCCACTTT
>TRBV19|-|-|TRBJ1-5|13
CASRPNLQQPQHF
TGTGCCAGTAGACCAAACCTCCAGCAGCCCCAGCATTTT
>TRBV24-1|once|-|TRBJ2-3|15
CATSDPMASTDTQYF
TGTGCCACCAGTGACCCCATGGCAAGCACAGATACGCAGTATTTT
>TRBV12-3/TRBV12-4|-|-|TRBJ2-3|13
CASSLQFRDTQYF
TGTGCCAGCAGTTTACAGTTCAGGGATACGCAGTATTTT
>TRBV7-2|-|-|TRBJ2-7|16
CASSLAPQGGAYEQYF
TGTGCCAGCAGCTTAGCTCCCCAGGGGGGCGCCTACGAGCAGTACTTC
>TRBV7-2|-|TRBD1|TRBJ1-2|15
CASSHRQGAVYGYTF
TGTGCCAGCAGCCATCGACAGGGGGCAGTCTATGGCTACACCTTC
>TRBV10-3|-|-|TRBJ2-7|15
CAISEGPPRDYEQYF
TGTGCCATCAGTGAGGGACCCCCGCGGGACTACGAGCAGTACTTC
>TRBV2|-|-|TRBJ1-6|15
CASSEGLTGNSPLHF
TGTGCCAGCAGTGAGGGTTTAACGGGTAATTCACCCCTCCACTTT
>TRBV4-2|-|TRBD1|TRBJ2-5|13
CASSQGDRETQYF
TGTGCCAGCAGCCAAGGGGACAGAGAGACCCAGTACTTC
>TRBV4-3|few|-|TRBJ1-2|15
CASSQVGNGLYGYTF
TGCGCCAGCAGCCAAGTCGGGAACGGGCTATATGGCTACACCTTC
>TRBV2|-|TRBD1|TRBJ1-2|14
CASRATGNFYGYTF
TGTGCCAGCAGAGCGACAGGGAACTTCTATGGCTACACCTTC
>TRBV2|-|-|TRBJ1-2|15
CASSDGGDTFYGYTF
TGTGCCAGCAGTGATGGAGGAGACACCTTCTATGGCTACACCTTC
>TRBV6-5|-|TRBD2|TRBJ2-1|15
CASSYSAGSYNEQFF
TGTGCCAGCAGTTACTCAGCGGGGTCCTACAATGAGCAGTTCTTC
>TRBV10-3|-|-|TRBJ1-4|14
CAIRSAGGNEKLFF
TGTGCCATCAGAAGTGCGGGGGGTAATGAAAAACTGTTTTTT
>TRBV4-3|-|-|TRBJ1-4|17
CASSQRQFRRPNEKLFF
TGCGCCAGCAGCCAAAGACAGTTTAGGAGACCTAATGAAAAACTGTTTTTT
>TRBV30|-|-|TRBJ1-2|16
CAWSVMQVLRGYGYTF
TGTGCCTGGAGTGTAATGCAGGTGTTGCGGGGCTATGGCTACACCTTC
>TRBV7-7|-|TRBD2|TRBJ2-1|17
CASSLRFRTSGYNEQFF
TGTGCTAGCAGCTTACGTTTTAGAACTAGCGGGTACAATGAGCAGTTCTTC
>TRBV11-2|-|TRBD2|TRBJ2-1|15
CASSLVGTSSGEQFF
TGTGCCAGCAGCTTAGTTGGGACTAGCTCCGGTGAGCAGTTCTTC
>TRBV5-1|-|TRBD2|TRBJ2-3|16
CASSLTAGGPPDTQYF
TGCGCCAGCAGCTTGACGGCGGGGGGGCCCCCAGATACGCAGTATTTT
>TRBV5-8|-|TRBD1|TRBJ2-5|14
CASSFVQGQETQYF
TGTGCCAGCAGCTTCGTACAGGGGCAAGAGACCCAGTACTTC
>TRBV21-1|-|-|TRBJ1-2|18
CASSKAAGQGFRKGGYTF
TGTGCCAGCAGCAAAGCAGCGGGACAGGGCTTTAGGAAAGGCGGCTACACCTTC
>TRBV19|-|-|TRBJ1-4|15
CASRLSGGTAEKLFF
TGTGCCAGTAGGCTCTCAGGCGGGACCGCTGAAAAACTGTTTTTT
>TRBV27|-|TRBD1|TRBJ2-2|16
CASSLLQGAYAGELFF
TGTGCCAGCAGTTTGTTGCAGGGGGCGTACGCCGGGGAGCTGTTTTTT
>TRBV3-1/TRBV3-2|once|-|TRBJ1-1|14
CASSQAHGTTEAFF
TGTGCCAGCAGCCAAGCCCACGGGACAACTGAAGCTTTCTTT
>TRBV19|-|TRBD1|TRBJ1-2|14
CASRTTGGVYGYTF
TGTGCCAGTAGAACCACAGGGGGCGTTTATGGCTACACCTTC
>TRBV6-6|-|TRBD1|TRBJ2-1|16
CASSYWVQGAGDEQFF
TGTGCCAGCAGTTACTGGGTCCAGGGGGCAGGCGATGAGCAGTTCTTC
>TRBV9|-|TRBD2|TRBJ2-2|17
CASSVGGTSGFTGELFF
TGTGCCAGCAGCGTAGGAGGGACTAGCGGGTTCACCGGGGAGCTGTTTTTT
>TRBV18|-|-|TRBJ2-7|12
CASSTSGYEQYF
TGTGCCAGCTCGACTTCTGGCTACGAGCAGTACTTC
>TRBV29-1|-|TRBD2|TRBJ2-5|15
CSVETLAGEEETQYF
TGCAGCGTTGAAACCCTAGCGGGAGAAGAAGAGACCCAGTACTTC
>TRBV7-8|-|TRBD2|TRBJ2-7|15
CASSLASGGPYEQYF
TGTGCCAGCAGCTTAGCCAGCGGGGGGCCCTACGAGCAGTACTTC
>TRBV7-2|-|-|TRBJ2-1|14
CASSLREARNEQFF
TGTGCCAGCAGCTTGAGGGAGGCCCGCAATGAGCAGTTCTTC
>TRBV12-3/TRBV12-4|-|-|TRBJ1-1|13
CASSLIANTEAFF
TGTGCCAGCAGTTTGATAGCGAACACTGAAGCTTTCTTT
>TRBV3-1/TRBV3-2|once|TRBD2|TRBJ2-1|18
CASSPLTSGGPRVNEQFF
TGTGCCAGCAGCCCCTTGACTAGCGGGGGGCCGAGGGTTAATGAGCAGTTCTTC
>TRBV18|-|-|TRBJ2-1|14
CASSPTGSYNEQFF
TGTGCCAGCTCACCAACGGGGTCCTACAATGAGCAGTTCTTC
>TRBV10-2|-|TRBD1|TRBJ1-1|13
CASSGQGTTEAFF
TGCGCCAGCAGTGGACAGGGTACAACTGAAGCTTTCTTT
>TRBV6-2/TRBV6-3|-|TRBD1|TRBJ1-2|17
CASSYPGQGPPVGGYTF
TGTGCCAGCAGTTATCCGGGACAGGGTCCCCCGGTGGGGGGCTACACCTTC
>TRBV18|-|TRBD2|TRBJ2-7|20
CASSPDWLDEGLAGIYEQYF
TGTGCCAGCTCACCTGACTGGCTCGATGAGGGACTAGCGGGAATCTACGAGCAGTACTTC
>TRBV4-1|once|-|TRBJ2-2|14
CASSQIGSTGELFF
TGCGCCAGCAGCCAGATTGGTAGTACCGGGGAGCTGTTTTTT
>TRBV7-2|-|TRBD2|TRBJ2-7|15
CASSFWTSGSYEQYF
TGTGCCAGCAGCTTCTGGACTAGCGGATCCTACGAGCAGTACTTC
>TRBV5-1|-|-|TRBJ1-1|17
CASSFGGRTHSTTEAFF
TGCGCCAGCAGCTTCGGAGGCAGAACTCACTCTACTACTGAAGCTTTCTTT
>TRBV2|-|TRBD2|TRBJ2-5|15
CASRVGTSEQETQYF
TGTGCCAGCAGGGTAGGGACTAGTGAGCAAGAGACCCAGTACTTC